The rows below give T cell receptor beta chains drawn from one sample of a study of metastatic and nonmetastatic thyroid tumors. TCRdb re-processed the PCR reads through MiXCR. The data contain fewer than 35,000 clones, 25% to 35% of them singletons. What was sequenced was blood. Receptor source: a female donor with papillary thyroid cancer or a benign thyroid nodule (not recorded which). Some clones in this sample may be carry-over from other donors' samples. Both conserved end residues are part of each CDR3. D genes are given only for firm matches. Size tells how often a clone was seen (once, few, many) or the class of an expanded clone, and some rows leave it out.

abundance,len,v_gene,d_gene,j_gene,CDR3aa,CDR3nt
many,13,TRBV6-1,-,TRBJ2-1,CASSEYLYNEQFF,TGTGCCAGCAGTGAATACCTGTACAATGAGCAGTTCTTC
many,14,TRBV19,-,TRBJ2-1,CASNLGPSADEQFF,TGTGCCAGTAATTTAGGCCCCAGTGCGGATGAGCAGTTCTTC
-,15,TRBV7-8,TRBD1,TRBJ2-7,CASSLGTGRSYEQYF,TGTGCCAGCAGCTTAGGGACAGGGCGAAGCTACGAGCAGTACTTC
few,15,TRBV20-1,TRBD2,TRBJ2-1,CSASIVASGYNEQFF,TGCAGTGCTAGTATCGTGGCTAGCGGGTACAATGAGCAGTTCTTC
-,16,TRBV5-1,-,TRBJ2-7,CASRPVGADTSYEQYF,TGCGCCAGCAGACCAGTTGGGGCGGATACTTCCTACGAGCAGTACTTC
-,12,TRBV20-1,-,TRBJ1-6,CSALSVNSPLHF,TGCAGTGCTCTCTCCGTTAATTCACCCCTCCACTTT
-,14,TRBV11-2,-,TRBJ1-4,CASSLVEHAEKLFF,TGTGCCAGCAGCTTAGTGGAACACGCCGAAAAACTGTTTTTT
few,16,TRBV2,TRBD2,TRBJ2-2,CASRLAGGPVGGELFF,TGTGCCAGCAGACTAGCGGGAGGGCCAGTGGGCGGGGAGCTGTTTTTT
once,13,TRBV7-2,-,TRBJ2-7,CASSSQRSYEQYF,TGTGCCAGCAGCTCCCAACGCTCCTACGAGCAGTACTTC
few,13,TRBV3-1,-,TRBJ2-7,CASSPTDLYEQYF,TGTGCCAGCAGCCCAACGGATCTCTACGAGCAGTACTTC
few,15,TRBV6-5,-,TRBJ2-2,CASSYKPRGTGELFF,TGTGCCAGCAGTTACAAGCCCCGGGGGACCGGGGAGCTGTTTTTT
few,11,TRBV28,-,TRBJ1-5,CASSDNQPQHF,TGTGCCAGCAGCGATAATCAGCCCCAGCATTTT
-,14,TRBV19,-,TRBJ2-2,CASSMVGGTGELFF,TGTGCCAGTAGTATGGTCGGGGGTACCGGGGAGCTGTTTTTT
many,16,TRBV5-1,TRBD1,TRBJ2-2,CASSFQGDANTGELFF,TGCGCCAGCAGCTTCCAGGGGGACGCGAACACCGGGGAGCTGTTTTTT
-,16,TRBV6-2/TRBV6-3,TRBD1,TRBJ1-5,CASSYTTGLSNQPQHF,TGTGCCAGCAGTTACACGACAGGGCTTAGCAATCAGCCCCAGCATTTT
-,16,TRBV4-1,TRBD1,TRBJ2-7,CASSLAGGRGRYEQYF,TGCGCCAGCAGCCTAGCAGGGGGCAGGGGCAGGTACGAGCAGTACTTC
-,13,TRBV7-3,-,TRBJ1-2,CASSLTVDYGYTF,TGTGCCAGCAGCTTAACGGTGGACTATGGCTACACCTTC
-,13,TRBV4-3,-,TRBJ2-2,CASSQDEVGELFF,TGCGCCAGCAGCCAAGATGAAGTGGGGGAGCTGTTTTTT
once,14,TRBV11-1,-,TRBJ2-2,CASSIPTRTGELFF,TGTGCCAGCAGCATCCCGACCCGGACCGGGGAGCTGTTTTTT
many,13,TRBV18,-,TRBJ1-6,CASSPGANPPLHF,TGTGCCAGCTCACCCGGGGCCAATCCACCCCTCCACTTT
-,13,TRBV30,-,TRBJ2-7,CAWSGGVSYEQYF,TGTGCCTGGAGTGGGGGCGTCTCCTACGAGCAGTACTTC
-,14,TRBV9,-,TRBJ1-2,CASSAGHGNYGYTF,TGTGCCAGCAGCGCTGGACACGGAAACTATGGCTACACCTTC
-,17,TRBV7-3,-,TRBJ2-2,CASSFDSGGGYTGELFF,TGTGCCAGCAGCTTCGATAGCGGCGGAGGGTACACCGGGGAGCTGTTTTTT
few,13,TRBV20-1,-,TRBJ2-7,CSARAEGVGEQYF,TGCAGTGCTAGAGCCGAGGGAGTGGGCGAGCAGTACTTC